These T cell receptor beta chains were read from a single sample in a study of blood T cell repertoires in COVID-19. The repertoire was sequenced with immunoSEQ multiplex PCR; TCRdb's copy has only in-frame clones and lacks some. Of approximately 160,000 clones detected, approximately 81% appear once; the ten largest clones hold roughly 15%. The sequenced sample was peripheral blood. The receptors were gathered from a young man with active or convalescent COVID-19. CDR3s include the opening cysteine and the closing phenylalanine or tryptophan. A D gene is named only where the DNA matches it firmly. Clone size is stated in some rows and not others, as once, few, many or a class when expanded.

j_gene | v_gene | d_gene | abundance | CDR3aa | CDR3nt
TRBJ1-4 | TRBV5-6 | - | few | CASSLTDTSNEKLFF | TGTGCCAGCAGCTTGACCGACACAAGTAATGAAAAACTGTTTTTT
TRBJ2-2 | TRBV18 | TRBD2 | - | CASSPRASGRANTGELFF | TGTGCCAGCTCACCACGTGCTAGCGGGAGGGCCAACACCGGGGAGCTGTTTTTT
TRBJ2-5 | TRBV7-2 | TRBD2 | - | CASSQDGRALKTQYF | TGTGCCAGCAGCCAGGACGGGAGGGCCTTGAAGACCCAGTACTTC
TRBJ1-2 | TRBV7-3 | TRBD1 | - | CASSLRDRGPSGYGYTF | TGTGCCAGCAGCTTAAGAGACAGGGGCCCCTCTGGATATGGCTACACCTTC
TRBJ2-7 | TRBV28 | - | - | CASSLRQGGFAEQYF | TGTGCCAGCAGTCTCCGACAGGGAGGATTTGCCGAGCAGTACTTC
TRBJ1-3 | TRBV18 | - | - | CASSPPELRSGNTIYF | TGTGCCAGCTCACCACCAGAACTCCGCTCTGGAAACACCATATATTTT
TRBJ2-5 | TRBV18 | - | - | CASSPPDNQETQYF | TGTGCCAGCTCACCACCGGACAACCAAGAGACCCAGTACTTC
TRBJ1-1 | TRBV18 | TRBD1 | - | CASSPYRTGSLGTEAFF | TGTGCCAGCTCACCATACAGGACAGGGTCGTTGGGGACTGAAGCTTTCTTT
TRBJ2-1 | TRBV11-1 | - | - | CASSLSGRADEQFF | TGTGCCAGCAGCTTATCTGGGCGGGCGGATGAGCAGTTCTTC
TRBJ1-4 | TRBV28 | - | few | CASSGRGGWESHDATNEKLFF | TGTGCCAGCAGCGGGCGAGGGGGTTGGGAAAGCCACGATGCAACTAATGAAAAACTGTTTTTT
TRBJ1-4 | TRBV19 | TRBD1 | - | CASGTGVREKLFF | TGTGCCTCCGGGACAGGGGTGAGGGAAAAACTGTTTTTT